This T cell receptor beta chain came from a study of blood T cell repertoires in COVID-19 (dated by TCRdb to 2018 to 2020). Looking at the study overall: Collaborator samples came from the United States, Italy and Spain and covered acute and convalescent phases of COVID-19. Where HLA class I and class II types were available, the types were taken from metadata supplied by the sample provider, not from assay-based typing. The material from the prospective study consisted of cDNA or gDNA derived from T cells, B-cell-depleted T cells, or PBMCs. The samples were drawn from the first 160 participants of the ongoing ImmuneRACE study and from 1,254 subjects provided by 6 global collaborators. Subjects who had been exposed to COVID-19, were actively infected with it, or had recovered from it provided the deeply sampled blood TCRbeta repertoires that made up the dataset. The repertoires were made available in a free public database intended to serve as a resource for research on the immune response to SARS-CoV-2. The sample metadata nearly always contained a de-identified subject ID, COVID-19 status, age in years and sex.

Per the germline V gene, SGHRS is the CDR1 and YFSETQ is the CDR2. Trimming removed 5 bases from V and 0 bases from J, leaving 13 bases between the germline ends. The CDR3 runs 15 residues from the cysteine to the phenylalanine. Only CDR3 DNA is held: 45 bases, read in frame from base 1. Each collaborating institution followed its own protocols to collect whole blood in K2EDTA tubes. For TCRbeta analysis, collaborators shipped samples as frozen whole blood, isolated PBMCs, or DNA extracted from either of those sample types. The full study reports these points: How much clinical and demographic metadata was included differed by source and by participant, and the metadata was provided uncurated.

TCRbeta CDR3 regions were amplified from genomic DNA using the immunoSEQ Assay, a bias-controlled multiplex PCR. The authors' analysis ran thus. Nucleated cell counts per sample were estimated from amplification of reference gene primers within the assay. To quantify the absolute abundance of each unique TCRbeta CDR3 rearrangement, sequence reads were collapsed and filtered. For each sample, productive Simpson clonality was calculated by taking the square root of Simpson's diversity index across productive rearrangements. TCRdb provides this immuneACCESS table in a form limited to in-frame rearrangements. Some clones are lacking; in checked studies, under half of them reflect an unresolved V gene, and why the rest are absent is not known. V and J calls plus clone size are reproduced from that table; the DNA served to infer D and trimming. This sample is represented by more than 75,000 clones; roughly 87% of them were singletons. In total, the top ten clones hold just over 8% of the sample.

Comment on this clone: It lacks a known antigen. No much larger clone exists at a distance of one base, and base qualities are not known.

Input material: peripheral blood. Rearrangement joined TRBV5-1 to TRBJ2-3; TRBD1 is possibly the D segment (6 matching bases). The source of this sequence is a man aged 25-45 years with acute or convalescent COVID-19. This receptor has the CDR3 CASSSTGTSTDTQYF. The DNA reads TGCGCCAGCAGTTCGACAGGTACTAGCACAGATACGCAGTATTTT.